Listed below are T cell receptor beta chains from one sample, sequenced in a study of regulatory T cells in long-lasting Graves disease. TCRdb reprocessed the multiplex PCR reads with MiXCR, giving one entry per CDR3 protein. The data contain hundreds of thousands of distinct CDR3 sequences, roughly a sixth of them seen just once; the ten biggest clones take up about 12%. These data were also reused for a study on T cells in Graves' hyperthyroidism and ophthalmopathy.

The sequencing used peripheral blood mononuclear cells (PBMCs), collected at new diagnosis, from a patient treated with antithyroid drugs. Receptors were obtained from a man between 18 and 35 years old with Graves disease. Each CDR3 is given with its conserved first and last residue. The D gene is left open where the match is weak. Size values are once, few and many counts, or a class for expanded clones, and some rows have none.

TRBJ2-3 | TRBV28 | 14 | TRBD1 | many | TGTGCCAGCAGCCCGGGACAGTTCAGAAATACGCAGTATTTT | CASSPGQFRNTQYF
TRBJ2-7 | TRBV18 | 15 | . | . | TGTGCCAGCTCACCAGACAGGATGAACGCCTACGAGCAGTACTTC | CASSPDRMNAYEQYF
TRBJ2-1 | TRBV3-1 | 15 | . | many | TGTGCCAGCAGCCATGGCAGCGATTCCTACAATGAGCAGTTCTTC | CASSHGSDSYNEQFF
TRBJ2-1 | TRBV2 | 13 | TRBD1 | few | TGTGCCAGCAGCGACAGGGGGAGCAATGAGCAGTTCTTC | CASSDRGSNEQFF
TRBJ2-1 | TRBV20-1 | 13 | . | many | TGCACCCCGGGGGGCCTCTCCTACAATGAGCAGTTCTTC | CTPGGLSYNEQFF
TRBJ2-1 | TRBV11-3 | 12 | . | many | TGTGCCAGCAGCTTAACCCTCAATGAGCAGTTCTTC | CASSLTLNEQFF
TRBJ1-3 | TRBV19 | 15 | . | few | TGTGCCAGTAGTATAGACATATTCTCTGGAAACACCATATATTTT | CASSIDIFSGNTIYF
TRBJ2-2 | TRBV5-6 | 15 | . | few | TGTGCCAGCAGCTCGCCGGACAGAGCCACCGGGGAGCTGTTTTTT | CASSSPDRATGELFF
TRBJ2-4 | TRBV6-1 | 17 | . | few | TGTGCCAGCAAAGGCAGAACGGCCCGACTAGCCAAAAACATTCAGTACTTC | CASKGRTARLAKNIQYF
TRBJ2-3 | TRBV29-1 | 14 | TRBD2 | many | TGCAGCGGGATCTTGGCGGGAGTCCGGGATACGCAGTATTTT | CSGILAGVRDTQYF
TRBJ2-3 | TRBV18 | 16 | TRBD2 | many | TGTGCCAGCTCACTCGGGACTAGCGCTGGCACAGATACGCAGTATTTT | CASSLGTSAGTDTQYF
TRBJ2-1 | TRBV5-1 | 15 | TRBD1 | . | TGCGCCAGCAGAACGGGACAGTGGGTCGAAAATGAGCAGTTCTTC | CASRTGQWVENEQFF
TRBJ1-3 | TRBV15 | 18 | . | . | TGTGCCACCAGCAGAGATTTGGTCGCCCAGGGTGATGGAAACACCATATATTTT | CATSRDLVAQGDGNTIYF
TRBJ2-2 | TRBV29-1 | 14 | . | . | TGCAGCGTTTTGAGTTTCTCGAACACCGGGGAGCTGTTTTTT | CSVLSFSNTGELFF
TRBJ2-5 | TRBV4-1 | 14 | TRBD2 | . | TGCGCCAGCAGCCAGTTCGGGGGGGAAGAGACCCAGTACTTC | CASSQFGGEETQYF
TRBJ1-5 | TRBV2 | 14 | . | many | TGTGCCAGCAGTGAAGGCAGGGGCAACCAGCCCCAGCATTTT | CASSEGRGNQPQHF
TRBJ1-1 | TRBV27 | 13 | . | few | TGTGCCTGTCGTTTAGGGAGTCTCACTGAAGCTTTCTTT | CACRLGSLTEAFF
TRBJ2-7 | TRBV2 | 15 | TRBD1 | many | TGTGCCAGCAGTACACACCCGGGGACAGGGGACGAGCAGTACTTC | CASSTHPGTGDEQYF
TRBJ2-1 | TRBV28 | 14 | . | many | TGTGCCAGCAGTTTAATCCTCCCGGGTGTTGAGCAGTTCTTC | CASSLILPGVEQFF
TRBJ1-1 | TRBV6-2/TRBV6-3 | 11 | . | . | TGTGCCAGCAGTGACCACACTGAAGCTTTCTTT | CASSDHTEAFF
TRBJ2-7 | TRBV27 | 13 | TRBD1 | many | TGTGCCAGCAGTTTCCAGGGGGCTTACGAGCAGTACTTC | CASSFQGAYEQYF
TRBJ1-1 | TRBV20-1 | 15 | . | few | TGCAGTGCTAGAGATAGTCAAAGGGGAGGCACTGAAGCTTTCTTT | CSARDSQRGGTEAFF
TRBJ2-3 | TRBV7-3 | 16 | TRBD1 | many | TGTGCCAGCAGCTTTCACAGGGGGCGGAACACAGATACGCAGTATTTT | CASSFHRGRNTDTQYF
TRBJ1-2 | TRBV27 | 15 | TRBD1 | . | TGTGCCAGCAGTTTCTCGGGACAGGGCCACTATGGCTACACCTTC | CASSFSGQGHYGYTF
TRBJ1-2 | TRBV30 | 12 | TRBD1 | few | TGTGCCTGGAGTTTACAGGGGTATGGCTACACCTTC | CAWSLQGYGYTF
TRBJ2-1 | TRBV11-2 | 16 | . | . | TGTGCCAGCAGCTTAGTCACGGGTGTATCCTACAATGAGCAGTTCTTC | CASSLVTGVSYNEQFF
TRBJ2-7 | TRBV7-9 | 16 | TRBD2 | . | TGTGCCAGCAATTTGGCCGGGACTAGCGGGAGCTTAGAGCAGTACTTC | CASNLAGTSGSLEQYF